This entry concerns a single T cell receptor beta chain. Its antigen remains unidentified. Base quality data are lacking; no much larger clone is found one base away. The source of the sample is a study of immune evolution from preneoplasia to lung adenocarcinoma (dated by TCRdb to about 2021). As for the study more broadly: HLA loss of heterozygosity was observed in approximately 7%, 15% and 30% of AIS, MIA and ADC lesions, respectively, and was not observed in any AAH lesions. The overall cohort comprised 40 to 60 patients with pulmonary nodules who underwent surgical resection. TCR sequencing data came from 51 patients. It was reported in the study that 100 to 110 samples were used for TCR sequencing. POLYSOLVER was used to infer class I HLA alleles from exome data, and LOHHLA was used to detect allele-specific HLA loss. Sample size was determined by specimen availability and not by a prior power calculation. The immune data were integrated with whole exome sequencing and methylation data from the same cohort of nodules. The study combined immune gene expression, TCR sequencing and multiplex immunofluorescence to profile immune contexture across lung adenocarcinoma precursors and invasive adenocarcinoma. Resected precursor lesions (AAH, AIS, MIA) and invasive adenocarcinomas were compared against paired morphologically normal lung tissue. What the authors observed across the whole study: Clonality was highest in normal lung, while later-stage lesions appeared to show lower clonality but higher T cell density and diversity. All patients were from Japan and China, so applicability to Western populations was uncertain. The findings rested on association rather than direct causation, and larger cohorts with long-term follow-up and longitudinal biopsies were considered necessary. Compared with EGFR-mutant or double wild-type lesions, KRAS-mutant nodules had the highest T cell clonality. Normal lung had the highest top T cell clone frequencies, which appeared to decline progressively from AAH through AIS, MIA and invasive adenocarcinoma.

Including cysteine and phenylalanine, the CDR3 has 11 amino acids. CDR3 DNA is the only sequence kept; it has 33 bases, read in frame from the first base. Taken from the germline V gene, the CDR1 and CDR2 loops are MNHEY and SVGAGI. For this chain, trimming is 5 bases at the V end and 7 bases at the J end, and the number of junction bases without a gene match is 2. Patients underwent resection in Japan or China between about 2013 and 2018. Histologic diagnosis of each case was confirmed independently by two lung cancer pathologists on H&E slides. Macro-dissection after pathologic assessment enriched premalignant or tumor cells for nucleic acid extraction. DNA was isolated from FFPE tissue using the AllPrep DNA/RNA FFPE Kit. TCR beta CDR3 regions were sequenced from DNA using the immunoSEQ hsTCRbeta Kit. Concerning the study's data processing: The ImmunoSEQ Analyzer was used to analyse the TCR sequencing data. T cell clonality was calculated on productive rearrangements as 1 minus Pielou's evenness. The inverse Simpson index, applied to productive templates, was used to measure T cell diversity. T cell density was expressed as TCR beta template counts normalized to usable DNA, with usable DNA estimated by amplifying and sequencing housekeeping genes. Two-sided Kruskal-Wallis tests were used to compare TCR metrics across histologic stages. The clones in this table, taken by TCRdb from immuneACCESS, are in-frame only. Not every clone is retained; where verified, under half of the shortfall comes from an unresolved V gene, and the cause of the rest is unknown. The V and J calls and clone size were taken over from that table, and D and trimming were inferred from the DNA. For this sample the table gives around 25,000 clones, of which less than 80% were detected only once. Roughly 5.8% of the sample is in the top ten clones.

The sequence was obtained from a person aged 55 to 75 with invasive lung adenocarcinoma. Some clones in this sample may be carry-over from other donors' samples. The specimen was FFPE invasive lung adenocarcinoma tissue. This specimen's cell subset or site label, interpreted: frankly invasive lung adenocarcinoma (ADC). The chain joins TRBV6-5 to TRBJ2-7, and 7 junction bases match TRBD2. The base sequence is TGTGCCAGCAGTAGCGGGGTTGAGCAGTACTTC. Translated, it reads CASSSGVEQYF.